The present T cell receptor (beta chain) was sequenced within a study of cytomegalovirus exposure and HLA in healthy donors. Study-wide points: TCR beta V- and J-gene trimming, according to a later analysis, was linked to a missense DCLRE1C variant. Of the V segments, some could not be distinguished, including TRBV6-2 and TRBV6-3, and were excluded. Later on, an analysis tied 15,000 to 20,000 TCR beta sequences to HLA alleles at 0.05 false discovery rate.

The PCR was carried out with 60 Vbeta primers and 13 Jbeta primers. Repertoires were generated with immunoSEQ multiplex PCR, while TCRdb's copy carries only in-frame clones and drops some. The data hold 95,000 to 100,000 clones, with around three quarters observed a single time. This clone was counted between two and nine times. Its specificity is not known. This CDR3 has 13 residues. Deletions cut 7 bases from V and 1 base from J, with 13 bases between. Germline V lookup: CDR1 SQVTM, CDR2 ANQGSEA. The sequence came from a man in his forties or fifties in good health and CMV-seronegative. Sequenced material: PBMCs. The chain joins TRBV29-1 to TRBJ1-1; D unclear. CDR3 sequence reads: CSGSTHGNTEAFF. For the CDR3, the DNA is TGCAGCGGCTCTACCCACGGGAACACTGAAGCTTTCTTT. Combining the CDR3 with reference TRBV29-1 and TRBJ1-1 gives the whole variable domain SAVISQKPSRDICQRGTSLTIQCQVDSQVTMMFWYRQQPGQSLTLIATANQGSEATYESGFVIDKFPISRPNLTFSTLTVSNMSPEDSSIYLCSGSTHGNTEAFFGQGTRLTVV.